One and the same sample provided the 29 T cell receptor beta chains below, sequenced in a study. TCRdb reprocessed the 5' RACE reads with MiXCR, giving one entry per CDR3 protein. Of fewer than 75,000 distinct CDR3 sequences listed, roughly 28% were seen once; the top ten hold roughly 2.2%. Tregs were sorted as CD4+CD25+CD127-/low cells. Sequencing was performed on tumor-infiltrating Tregs sorted from the breast tumor. All receptors derive from a female donor with breast cancer.

The chain joins TRBV7-2 to TRBJ1-2; D gene ambiguous. Germline-derived CDR1 and CDR2 are SGHTA and FQGNSA. The CDR3 length is 15 residues. The ends were cut back, 0 bases at V and 0 bases at J, with 8 bases in the middle. The CDR3 loop is CASSLATQTNYGYTF. For the CDR3, the DNA is TGTGCCAGCAGCTTAGCTACACAGACTAACTATGGCTACACCTTC.

The table lists this clonotype with many counts. CDR3 protein: CASSLALPSGSSYEQYF. In nucleotides, the CDR3 is TGTGCCAGCAGCTTAGCGCTTCCTAGCGGGAGCTCCTACGAGCAGTACTTC. V gene TRBV7-8 combines with J gene TRBJ2-7; 10 bases are a match to TRBD2. Germline V gene data show CDR1 as SGHVS and CDR2 as FQNEAQ. With V trimmed by 0 bases and J by 0 bases, 5 bases remained unmatched. The CDR3 contains 17 residues.

This clonotype has a handful of counts. The chain carries TRBV4-3 and TRBJ2-3; D possibly corresponds to TRBD1 (6 bases). Trimming shortened V by 1 base and J by 1 base, and 12 bases separated the two germline ends. The germline gives CDR1 LGHNA, CDR2 YSLEER. This CDR3 has 16 amino acids. CDR3 in amino acids: CASSQARGARTDTQYF. The CDR3 DNA reads as TGCGCCAGCAGCCAAGCCAGGGGAGCCCGCACAGATACGCAGTATTTT.

This chain uses TRBV12-3 or TRBV12-4 with TRBJ1-5; D is unclear. The V end lost 3 bases, the J end lost 9 bases, and 15 bases lay between the germline ends. This CDR3 has 14 amino acids. The CDR3 nucleotides are TGTGCCAGCAGTTTTAACCCCACAGTGCCGCCCCAGCATTTT. Its translation: CASSFNPTVPPQHF.

This clonotype was picked up a small number of times. The chain employs TRBV3-1 and TRBJ2-3, with a possible D match to TRBD2 (6 bases). The CDR3 extends over 17 amino acids. Trimming removed 2 bases from V and 0 bases from J, with 15 bases in between. From germline, CDR1 is LGHDT and CDR2 YNNKEL (reference sequence). The CDR3 nucleotides read TGTGCCAGCAGCCAATACCTCCCTAGCGCCAGCACAGATACGCAGTATTTT. It translates to CASSQYLPSASTDTQYF.

V usage is TRBV5-1 and J usage is TRBJ1-1; D remains ambiguous. Germline-derived CDR1 and CDR2 are SGHRS and YFSETQ. There are 14 residues in the CDR3. The germline V and J ends were trimmed by 0 bases and 1 base, with 7 bases remaining between them. The CDR3 loop is CASSLGSGNTEAFF. CDR3 DNA: TGCGCCAGCAGCTTGGGGTCCGGGAACACTGAAGCTTTCTTT.

The chain couples TRBV6-2 or TRBV6-3 to TRBJ2-7; D is perhaps TRBD2 (6 bases). This CDR3 is 16 amino acids long. The germline CDR1 and CDR2 sequences are MNHEY and SVGEGT. Trimming shortened V by 3 bases and J by 7 bases, and 22 bases separated the two germline ends. CDR3 amino acids: CASSYRGRPPGDEQYF. CDR3 coding DNA: TGTGCCAGCAGTTATAGAGGGAGACCGCCGGGAGATGAGCAGTACTTC.

This clonotype rates as medium-sized. V is TRBV5-1 and J is TRBJ1-1; D call uncertain. This CDR3 contains 15 residues. Trimming removed 4 bases at V and 2 bases at J, with 15 bases between. Per germline, CDR1 SGHRS and CDR2 YFSETQ. The CDR3 is CASSPDEAGNTEAFF. The DNA for the CDR3 is TGCGCCAGCAGCCCCGATGAAGCAGGAAACACTGAAGCTTTCTTT.

This clonotype was seen once. The chain couples TRBV2 to TRBJ1-1; D uncertain. Germline V CDR1 and CDR2: SNHLY, FYNNEI. V was shortened by 4 bases and J by 1 base, with 7 bases between the two germline ends. There are 13 residues in the CDR3. CDR3 nucleotides: TGTGCCAGCAGTGCATGGGGGAACACTGAAGCTTTCTTT. Protein sequence: CASSAWGNTEAFF.

Points on this clonotype: The germline gene is not matched at one end of the junction; a read error may be the cause. The V call is TRBV20-1, the J call TRBJ1-4, with 8 bases fitting TRBD1. CDR1 is DFQATT, CDR2 SNEGSKA, per germline (reference sequence). CDR3 length: 13 residues. CDR3 nucleotide sequence: TGCAGTGCTATTAGGACAGGGACTGAAAAACTGTCTTTT. It encodes CSAIRTGTEKLSF.

This clonotype has more than one count but fewer than ten. The junction departs from the called germline gene at one end, perhaps through a read error. The gene calls are TRBV9 and TRBJ2-7; possibly TRBD2 for D (6 bases). The CDR3 totals 15 residues. The germline gives CDR1 SGDLS, CDR2 YYNGEE. CDR3 DNA sequence: TGTGCCAGCAGCGTAGATGCGGGAACTACCTACGTGCAGTACTTC. As protein: CASSVDAGTTYVQYF.

In this sample, this clonotype turned up many times. The chain has TRBV29-1 and TRBJ1-5; possible D gene TRBD1, 5 bases. The germline V gene has CDR1 SQVTM and CDR2 ANQGSEA. This CDR3 spans 13 amino acids. Deletions cut 2 bases from V and 3 bases from J, with 8 bases between. The CDR3 reads CSVETGPNQPQHF. Here the CDR3 DNA reads TGCAGCGTTGAAACGGGGCCCAATCAGCCCCAGCATTTT.

To note about this clonotype: A much larger clone is a single base away; this may be a read error. V is TRBV7-2 and J is TRBJ2-2; perhaps TRBD1 as D (6 bases). The CDR3 covers 15 residues. Germline V gene lookup returns CDR1 SGHTA and CDR2 FQGNSA. The DNA for the CDR3 is TGTGCCGGCAGCCCACCGGGACATTACACCGGGGAGCTGTTTTTT. This sequence encodes CAGSPPGHYTGELFF.

The chain couples TRBV5-1 to TRBJ2-3, with D possibly TRBD2 on 5 matching bases. This CDR3 region has 16 residues. Germline V gene data show CDR1 as SGHRS and CDR2 as YFSETQ. V was cut by 7 bases and J by 0 bases, with 18 bases left in between. The CDR3 here is CASSDPGGGSTDTQYF. CDR3 in DNA: TGCGCCAGCTCCGACCCCGGAGGCGGGAGCACAGATACGCAGTATTTT.

This clonotype was seen at least ten times. The rearrangement joins TRBV29-1 to TRBJ1-1; maybe TRBD1 (5 bases). CDR1 SQVTM and CDR2 ANQGSEA come from the germline V gene. The V end was cut by 8 bases, the J end by 1 base, with 11 bases between. The CDR3 is 12 residues long. For the CDR3, the DNA is TGCAGCTTCCAGGGAAGGAACACTGAAGCTTTCTTT. This gives the protein CSFQGRNTEAFF.

A few counts support this clonotype. A much more abundant neighbour one base away suggests this may be a read error. The chain links TRBV29-1 to TRBJ2-7; D unclear. This CDR3 spans 13 amino acids. Per germline, CDR1 SQVTM and CDR2 ANQGSEA. V was cut by 7 bases and J by 2 bases, with 15 bases left in between. CDR3 region: CSDATQKAYEQYF. The CDR3 region has the DNA TGCAGCGACGCCACACAAAAGGCCTACGAGCAGTACTTC.

V and J are TRBV2 and TRBJ1-5; D unresolved. V was cut by 4 bases and J by 3 bases, with 7 bases left in between. Germline CDR1 and CDR2: SNHLY and FYNNEI. The CDR3 has 13 residues. Here the CDR3 reads CASSGPINQPQHF. The CDR3 DNA sequence: TGTGCCAGCAGTGGGCCGATCAATCAGCCCCAGCATTTT.

Many counts were recorded for this clonotype. This chain links TRBV5-1 with TRBJ2-1; no clear D gene. V lost 0 bases and J lost 0, with 10 bases in between. CDR3 length: 16 residues. Germline CDR1 reads SGHRS; CDR2 reads YFSETQ. CDR3 bases: TGCGCCAGCAGCTTGGCCGAGCTGAGCTCCTACAATGAGCAGTTCTTC. Amino acid sequence: CASSLAELSSYNEQFF. The full variable domain, its missing parts supplied by reference TRBV5-1 and TRBJ2-1, is KAGVTQTPRYLIKTRGQQVTLSCSPISGHRSVSWYQQTPGQGLQFLFEYFSETQRNKGNFPGRFSGRQFSNSRSEMNVSTLELGDSALYLCASSLAELSSYNEQFFGPGTRLTVL.

This clonotype appeared a few times. This chain joins TRBV5-1 and TRBJ2-7; D perhaps matches TRBD2 (6 bases). The V gene lost 4 bases and the J gene lost 1 base, with 15 bases spanning the gap. CDR1 is SGHRS, CDR2 YFSETQ, per germline. The CDR3 loop spans 15 amino acids. Here the CDR3 DNA reads TGCGCCAGCAGCCCAGACTGGACTACTTCCTACGAGCAGTACTTC. Protein sequence: CASSPDWTTSYEQYF. Together with reference TRBV5-1 and TRBJ2-7, the CDR3 gives the full variable domain: KAGVTQTPRYLIKTRGQQVTLSCSPISGHRSVSWYQQTPGQGLQFLFEYFSETQRNKGNFPGRFSGRQFSNSRSEMNVSTLELGDSALYLCASSPDWTTSYEQYFGPGTRLTVT.

This chain links TRBV7-3 with TRBJ2-6; either TRBD1 or TRBD2 may fit D (6 bases each). CDR3 length equals 19 residues. Germline CDR1 and CDR2: SGHTA and FQGTGA. V gave up 5 bases and J gave up 5 bases, with 25 bases separating them. CDR3: CASSDPWAGDSERANVLTF. In DNA form, the CDR3 reads TGTGCCAGCAGCGACCCGTGGGCAGGGGACTCCGAAAGGGCCAACGTCCTGACTTTC.

The chain links TRBV6-2 or TRBV6-3 to TRBJ1-3; 7 positions agree with TRBD1. This CDR3 has 15 amino acids. CDR1 MNHEY and CDR2 SVGEGT come from the germline V gene. The J segment lost 3 bases and the V segment lost 5 bases, leaving 7 bases of the junction unmatched. CDR3 DNA sequence: TGTGCCAGCAGTCTCGGGACAGACCTTGGAAACACCATATATTTT. It is translated as CASSLGTDLGNTIYF.

Concerning this clonotype itself: Since a much larger clone is just one base distant, this may be a read error. The chain carries TRBV18 and TRBJ1-5; D gene ambiguous. The germline V gene encodes CDR1 KGHSH and CDR2 LQKENI. The V gene lost 2 bases and the J gene lost 5 bases, with 10 bases spanning the gap. The CDR3 totals 14 residues. CDR3 sequence (DNA): TGTGCCAGCTCACCAGGACGGGTCGATCAGCCCCAGCATTTT. As protein: CASSPGRVDQPQHF. Complete variable domain (other parts from reference TRBV18 and TRBJ1-5): NAGVMQNPRHLVRRRGQEARLRCSPMKGHSHVYWYRQLPEEGLKFMVYLQKENIIDESGMPKERFSAEFPKEGPSILRIQQVVRGDSAAYFCASSPGRVDQPQHFGDGTRLSIL.

The rearrangement joins TRBV4-3 to TRBJ2-7; D remains ambiguous. Per the germline V gene, CDR1 is LGHNA and CDR2 is YSLEER. V was cut by 0 bases and J by 5 bases, with 14 bases left in between. This CDR3 has 15 residues. CDR3 amino acids: CASSQDFVAADEQYF. CDR3 DNA sequence: TGCGCCAGCAGCCAAGATTTCGTGGCGGCGGACGAGCAGTACTTC.

The chain has TRBV7-2 and TRBJ1-3, with D hard to call. Trimming left V 2 bases short and J 0 bases short, with 11 bases between. The CDR3 is 16 amino acids. From germline, CDR1 is SGHTA and CDR2 FQGNSA. The CDR3 reads CASSLKRSSSGNTIYF. CDR3 DNA sequence: TGTGCCAGCAGCTTAAAACGTTCCTCCTCTGGAAACACCATATATTTT.

The chain combines TRBV5-1 with TRBJ2-6, with 10 bases fitting TRBD2. The germline V gene encodes CDR1 SGHRS and CDR2 YFSETQ. V shed 4 bases, J shed 2 bases, and the junction held 0 bases outside the gene matches. This CDR3 contains 15 residues. CDR3 sequence: CASSSGRAGANVLTF. Written as DNA, the CDR3 is TGCGCCAGCAGCAGCGGGAGGGCTGGGGCCAACGTCCTGACTTTC.

In its sample, this clonotype was seen a few times. The chain carries TRBV28 and TRBJ1-6; 10 nucleotides align to TRBD1. The germline CDR1 and CDR2 sequences are MDHEN and SYDVKM. Trimming cost V 5 bases and J 8 bases; bases outside gene matches: 6. CDR3 length: 15 amino acids. CDR3 sequence (DNA): TGTGCCAGCAGTCGTCCCGGGACAGGGGATTCACCCCTCCACTTT. The encoded protein is CASSRPGTGDSPLHF.

The V gene is TRBV6-5, the J gene TRBJ2-5, with TRBD2 identical over 7 bases. Looked up from germline, CDR1 is MNHEY and CDR2 is SVGAGI. The CDR3 runs to 15 residues. J lost 1 base, V lost 2 bases, and 4 bases had no gene match. DNA for the CDR3: TGTGCCAGCAGTTACGGGAGGGCGACCCAAGAGACCCAGTACTTC. Translated, it gives CASSYGRATQETQYF.

This clonotype was counted many times. V gene TRBV12-3 or TRBV12-4 combines with J gene TRBJ1-5; 8 positions agree with TRBD1. After removal of 5 bases from V and 3 bases from J, the junction contained 3 bases not matched to a gene. The CDR3 is 14 residues long. CDR3 amino acids: CASSQGQVNQPQHF. DNA of the CDR3: TGTGCCAGCAGTCAGGGACAGGTCAATCAGCCCCAGCATTTT.

This sequence joins TRBV6-5 and TRBJ1-1; TRBD1 matches at 8 bases. Germline CDR1 reads MNHEY; CDR2 reads SVGAGI. The J segment lost 3 bases and the V segment lost 5 bases, leaving 20 bases of the junction unmatched. There are 19 residues in the CDR3. In DNA, the CDR3 is TGTGCCAGCAGTCATACGGACAGGGTATGGAAGAGGGGGGACACTGAAGCTTTCTTT. Protein sequence: CASSHTDRVWKRGDTEAFF.